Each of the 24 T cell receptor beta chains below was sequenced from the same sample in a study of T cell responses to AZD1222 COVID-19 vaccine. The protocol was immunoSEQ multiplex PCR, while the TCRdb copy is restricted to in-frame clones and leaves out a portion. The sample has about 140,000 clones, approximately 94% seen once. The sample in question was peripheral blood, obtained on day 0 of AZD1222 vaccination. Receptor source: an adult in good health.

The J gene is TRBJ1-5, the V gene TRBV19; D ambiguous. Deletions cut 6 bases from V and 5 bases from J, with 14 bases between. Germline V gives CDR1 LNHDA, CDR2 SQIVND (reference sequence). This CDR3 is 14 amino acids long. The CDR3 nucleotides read TGTGCCAGTAGGGATCCGAGCGAGCATCAGCCCCAGCATTTT. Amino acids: CASRDPSEHQPQHF.

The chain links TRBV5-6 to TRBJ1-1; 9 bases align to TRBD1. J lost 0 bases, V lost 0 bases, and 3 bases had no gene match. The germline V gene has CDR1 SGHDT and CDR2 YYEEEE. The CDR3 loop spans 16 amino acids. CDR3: CASSLDRGRMNTEAFF. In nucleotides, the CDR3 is TGTGCCAGCAGCTTGGACAGGGGGCGCATGAACACTGAAGCTTTCTTT.

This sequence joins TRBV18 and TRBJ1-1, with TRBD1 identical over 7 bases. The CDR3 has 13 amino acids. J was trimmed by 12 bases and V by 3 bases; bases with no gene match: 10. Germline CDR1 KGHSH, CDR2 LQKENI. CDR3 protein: CASSPDITGEPFF. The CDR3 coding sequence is TGTGCCAGCTCACCTGACATCACAGGGGAACCTTTCTTT.

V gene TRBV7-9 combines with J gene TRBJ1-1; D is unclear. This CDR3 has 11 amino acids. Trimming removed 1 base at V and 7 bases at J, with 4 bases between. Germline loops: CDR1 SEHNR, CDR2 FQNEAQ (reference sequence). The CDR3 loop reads CASSLGIEAFF. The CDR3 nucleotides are TGTGCCAGCAGCTTAGGGATTGAAGCTTTCTTT.

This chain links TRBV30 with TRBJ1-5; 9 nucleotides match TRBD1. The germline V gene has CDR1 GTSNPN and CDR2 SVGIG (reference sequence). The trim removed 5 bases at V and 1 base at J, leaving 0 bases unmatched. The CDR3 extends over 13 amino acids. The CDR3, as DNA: TGTGCCTGGGGGACAGGGAGCAATCAGCCCCAGCATTTT. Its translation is CAWGTGSNQPQHF.

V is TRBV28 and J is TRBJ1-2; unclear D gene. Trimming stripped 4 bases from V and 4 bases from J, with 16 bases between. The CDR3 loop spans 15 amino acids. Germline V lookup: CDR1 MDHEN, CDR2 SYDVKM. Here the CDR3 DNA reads TGTGCCAGCAGTTCCTACCTTGGGAGTCGCTATGGCTACACCTTC. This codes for CASSSYLGSRYGYTF.

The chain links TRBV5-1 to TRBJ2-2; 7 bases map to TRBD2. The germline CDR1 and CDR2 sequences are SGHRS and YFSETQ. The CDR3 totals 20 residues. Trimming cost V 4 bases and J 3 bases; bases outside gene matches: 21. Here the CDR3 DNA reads TGCGCCAGCAGCCTAATACCCGGGGAGGGCCGGTTCGTCGACACCGGGGAGCTGTTTTTT. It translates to CASSLIPGEGRFVDTGELFF.

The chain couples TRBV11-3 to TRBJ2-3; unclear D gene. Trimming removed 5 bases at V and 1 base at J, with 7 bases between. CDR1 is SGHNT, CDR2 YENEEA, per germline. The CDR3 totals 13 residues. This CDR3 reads CASSLIGTDTQYF. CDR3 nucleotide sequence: TGTGCCAGCAGCCTGATTGGCACAGATACGCAGTATTTT.

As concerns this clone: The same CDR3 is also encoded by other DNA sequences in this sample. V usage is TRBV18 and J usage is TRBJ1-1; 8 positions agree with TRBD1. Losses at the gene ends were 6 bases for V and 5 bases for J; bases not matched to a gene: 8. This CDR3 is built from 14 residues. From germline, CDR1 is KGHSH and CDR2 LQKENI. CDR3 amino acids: CASSPGQGGTEAFF. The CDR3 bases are TGTGCCAGCTCCCCCGGACAGGGAGGGACTGAAGCTTTCTTT.

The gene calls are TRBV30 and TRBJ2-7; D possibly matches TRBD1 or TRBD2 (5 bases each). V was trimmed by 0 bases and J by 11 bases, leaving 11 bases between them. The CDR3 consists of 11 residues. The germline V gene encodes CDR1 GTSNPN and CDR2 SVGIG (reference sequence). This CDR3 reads CAWSVSEGKYF. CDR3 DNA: TGTGCCTGGAGTGTGAGCGAGGGGAAGTACTTC. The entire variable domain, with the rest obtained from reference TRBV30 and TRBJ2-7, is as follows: SQTIHQWPATLVQPVGSPLSLECTVEGTSNPNLYWYRQAAGRGLQLLFYSVGIGQISSEVPQNLSASRPQDRQFILSSKKLLLSDSGFYLCAWSVSEGKYFGPGTRLTVT.

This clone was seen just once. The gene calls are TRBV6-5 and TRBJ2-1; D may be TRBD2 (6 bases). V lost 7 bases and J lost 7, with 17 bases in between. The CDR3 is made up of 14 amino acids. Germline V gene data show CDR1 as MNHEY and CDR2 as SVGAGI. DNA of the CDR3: TGTGCCAGCACGGAACCACACGCGGGGAATGAGCAGTTCTTC. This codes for CASTEPHAGNEQFF.

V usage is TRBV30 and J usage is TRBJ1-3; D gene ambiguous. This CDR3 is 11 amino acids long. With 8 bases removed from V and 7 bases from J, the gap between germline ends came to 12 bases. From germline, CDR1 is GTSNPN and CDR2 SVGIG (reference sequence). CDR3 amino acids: CAHALGNTIYF. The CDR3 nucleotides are TGTGCCCACGCCCTAGGGAACACCATATATTTT. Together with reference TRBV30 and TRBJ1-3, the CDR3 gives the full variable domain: SQTIHQWPATLVQPVGSPLSLECTVEGTSNPNLYWYRQAAGRGLQLLFYSVGIGQISSEVPQNLSASRPQDRQFILSSKKLLLSDSGFYLCAHALGNTIYFGEGSWLTVV.

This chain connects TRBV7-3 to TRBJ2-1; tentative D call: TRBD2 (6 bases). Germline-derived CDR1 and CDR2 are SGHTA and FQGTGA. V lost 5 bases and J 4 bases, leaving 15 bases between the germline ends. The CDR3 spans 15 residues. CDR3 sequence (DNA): TGTGCCAGCAGCCCCAGGGCGGGGCCATACAATGAGCAGTTCTTC. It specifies CASSPRAGPYNEQFF.

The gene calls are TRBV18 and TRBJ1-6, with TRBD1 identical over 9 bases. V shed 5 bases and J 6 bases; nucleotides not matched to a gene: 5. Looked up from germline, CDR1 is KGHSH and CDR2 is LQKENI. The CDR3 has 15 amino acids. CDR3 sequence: CASSTGTGSNSPLHF. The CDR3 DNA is TGTGCCAGCTCAACCGGGACAGGGAGTAATTCACCCCTCCACTTT.

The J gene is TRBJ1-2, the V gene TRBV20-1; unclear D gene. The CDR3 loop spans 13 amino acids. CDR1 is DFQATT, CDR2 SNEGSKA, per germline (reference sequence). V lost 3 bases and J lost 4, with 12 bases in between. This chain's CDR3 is CSASVGISYGYTF. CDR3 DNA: TGCAGTGCTAGTGTGGGTATCTCCTATGGCTACACCTTC.

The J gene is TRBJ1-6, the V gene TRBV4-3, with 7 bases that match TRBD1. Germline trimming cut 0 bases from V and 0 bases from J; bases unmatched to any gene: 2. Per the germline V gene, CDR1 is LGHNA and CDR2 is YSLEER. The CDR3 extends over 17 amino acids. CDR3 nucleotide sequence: TGCGCCAGCAGCCAAGATGGGACAGCCTCCTATAATTCACCCCTCCACTTT. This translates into CASSQDGTASYNSPLHF.

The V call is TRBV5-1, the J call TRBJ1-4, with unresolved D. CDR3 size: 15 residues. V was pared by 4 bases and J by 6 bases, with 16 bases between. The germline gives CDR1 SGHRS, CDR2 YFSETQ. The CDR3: CASSPGLYVDEKLFF. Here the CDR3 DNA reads TGCGCCAGCAGCCCAGGACTTTACGTTGATGAAAAACTGTTTTTT.

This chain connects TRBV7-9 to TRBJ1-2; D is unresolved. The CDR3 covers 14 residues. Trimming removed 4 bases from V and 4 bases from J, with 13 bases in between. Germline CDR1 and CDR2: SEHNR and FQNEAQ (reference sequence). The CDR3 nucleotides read TGTGCCAGCAGCTCGCAGGCAGGAACCTATGGCTACACCTTC. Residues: CASSSQAGTYGYTF.

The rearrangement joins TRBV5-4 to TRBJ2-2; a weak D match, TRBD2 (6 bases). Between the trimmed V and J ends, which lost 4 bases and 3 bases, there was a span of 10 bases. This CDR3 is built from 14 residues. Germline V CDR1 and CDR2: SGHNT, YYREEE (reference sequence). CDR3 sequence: CASSPGVYTGELFF. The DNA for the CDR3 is TGTGCCAGCAGCCCGGGGGTGTACACCGGGGAGCTGTTTTTT.

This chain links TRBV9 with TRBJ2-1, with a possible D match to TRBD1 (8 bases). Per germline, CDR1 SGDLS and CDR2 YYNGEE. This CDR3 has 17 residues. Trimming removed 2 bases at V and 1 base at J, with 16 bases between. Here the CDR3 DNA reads TGTGCCAGCAGCGTGAGACAGGGGAGGGATTCCTACAATGAGCAGTTCTTC. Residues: CASSVRQGRDSYNEQFF.

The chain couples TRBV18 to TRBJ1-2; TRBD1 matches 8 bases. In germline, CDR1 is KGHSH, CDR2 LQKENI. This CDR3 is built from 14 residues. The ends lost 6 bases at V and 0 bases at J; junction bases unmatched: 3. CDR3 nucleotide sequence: TGTGCCAGCTCGCCGGACAGGGCTAACTATGGCTACACCTTC. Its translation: CASSPDRANYGYTF.

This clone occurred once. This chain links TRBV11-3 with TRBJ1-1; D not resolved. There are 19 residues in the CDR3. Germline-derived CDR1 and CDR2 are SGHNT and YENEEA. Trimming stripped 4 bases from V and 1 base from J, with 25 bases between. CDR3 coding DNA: TGTGCCAGCAGCTCGAAAACCGGGATTCGTGACCCGGAGAACACTGAAGCTTTCTTT. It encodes CASSSKTGIRDPENTEAFF.

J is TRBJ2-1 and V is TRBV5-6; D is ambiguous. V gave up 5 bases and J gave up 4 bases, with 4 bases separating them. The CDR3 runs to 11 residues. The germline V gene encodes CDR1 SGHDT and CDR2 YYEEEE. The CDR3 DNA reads TGTGCCAGCAGTTCATACAATGAGCAGTTCTTC. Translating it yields CASSSYNEQFF.

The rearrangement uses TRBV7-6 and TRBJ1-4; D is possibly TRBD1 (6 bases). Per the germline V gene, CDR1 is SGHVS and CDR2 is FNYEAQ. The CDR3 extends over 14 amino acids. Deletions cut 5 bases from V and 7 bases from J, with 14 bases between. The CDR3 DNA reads TGTGCCAGCAGCCCGAGGGGGGGCTTTGAAAAACTGTTTTTT. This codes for CASSPRGGFEKLFF.